The TCR beta chain described here comes from a study of OX40 agonist ivuxolimab in advanced cancers. Turning to the study itself: The dose-escalation cohort was over 65% male, with a mean age of about 58 years, ranging roughly 20 to 90. One hepatocellular carcinoma and two cutaneous melanoma patients partially responded.

Generated by immunoSEQ multiplex PCR, the TCRdb table keeps only in-frame clones and is missing some. The sample carries around 68,000 clones, around 86% recorded once. The CDR3 contains 13 residues. The germline V and J ends were trimmed by 5 bases and 2 bases, with 10 bases remaining between them. CDR1 is SGHRS, CDR2 YFSETQ, per germline. This clone showed up just once. Its antigen is currently unknown. The study, taken as a whole, reports: Which antigen the expanded peripheral T cells recognized is unknown.

Exclusion applied to patients with autoimmune disease history or systemic immunosuppression. The origin of this receptor is an adult with an advanced solid tumor such as melanoma, head and neck, liver or kidney cancer. This chain uses TRBV5-1 with TRBJ1-1; D perhaps matches TRBD1 (5 bases). Sequencing used CD4+ or CD8+ T cells sorted from blood, obtained in a trial of the OX40 agonist ivuxolimab. The CDR3 DNA follows: TGCGCCAGCAGATTAGACAGAAACACTGAAGCTTTCTTT. Protein: CASRLDRNTEAFF.